A selection of T cell receptor beta chains follows, all from one sample in a study of beta chain features in type 1 diabetes. Method: immunoSEQ multiplex PCR; TCRdb's copy keeps in-frame clones and lacks some. The data contain roughly 340,000 clones, roughly 12% of them singletons. The sample comprised naive CD4+ T cells from blood. These receptors came from a woman younger than 30 with type 1 diabetes. CDR3s include the opening cysteine and the closing phenylalanine or tryptophan. A D gene is named only where the DNA matches it firmly.

>TRBJ2-7|TRBV28|-
CASSFPPHYEQYF
>TRBJ1-5|TRBV7-2|-
CASSTGRNQPQHF
>TRBJ2-3|TRBV18|TRBD1
CASSPNRGREDTQYF
>TRBJ2-1|TRBV28|TRBD2
CASSSLLAGAYNEQFF
>TRBJ2-4|TRBV18|-
CASSPSANKNIQYF
>TRBJ1-2|TRBV5-4|-
CASSLDQGSNYGYTF
>TRBJ2-1|TRBV7-2|TRBD1
CASSLGGTGGSEQFF
>TRBJ2-1|TRBV6-5|TRBD2
CASSRTSAYYNEQFF
>TRBJ2-3|TRBV6-5|TRBD1
CASSYGQGPGGTQYF
>TRBJ1-5|TRBV18|-
CASSRAGQSNQPQHF
>TRBJ1-1|TRBV28|-
CASSSNNRWAFF